This TCR beta chain was identified during a study of tissue T cells after allogeneic stem cell transplantation (dated by TCRdb to between 2021 and 2022). Concerning the study at large: The study profiled TCR beta repertoires in many tissues obtained from research autopsies of patients with and without GVHD, and also in mouse models of GVHD. The human part of the study was a prospective observational study with no blinding and no randomization. Study-level results and caveats: In both patients and mice, only a limited portion of the TCR repertoire detected in tissues was captured by blood and spleen T cells. Not many T cell clones showed up in more than one patient, yet clustering based on motifs uncovered repertoire signatures that were shared across patients in a tissue-specific way. The patient cohort was small and varied clinically, and sampling depth was recognized as a limitation. Which tissue TCRs were alloreactive or antigen-specific was not determined in the study, and some of the clones might have been host cells that persisted. Within patients, how anatomically similar the tissues were was a key factor in shaping TCR repertoire composition, regardless of disease or transplant status.

The germline V gene (reference sequence) yields SNHLY for CDR1 and FYNGKV for CDR2. V lost 3 bases and J lost 0 bases, and the count of bases not matched to a germline gene is 3. The CDR3, cysteine through phenylalanine, is 16 amino acids long. Part of the CDR3 DNA is given, 45 bases translated from base 1. Only a few counts were recorded for this clone. Its antigen remains unidentified. With a mouse as the source, gene names and germline sequences are drawn from the mouse. The read ends 1 residue before the CDR3 terminus; that terminus is restored from the germline J gene. In light of the paper, this sample's time point label describes: mouse harvest day 14 after allogeneic transplant. Each mouse graft consisted of 10^7 T-cell-depleted bone marrow cells plus 10^6 splenic CD5+ T cells and was given by tail vein injection. To model GVHD in mice, a major MHC-mismatch B6 (H2b) into BALB/c (H2d) model was used, and tissues were profiled at day 7 or 14. Mouse tissues and retro-orbital blood were harvested on day 7 or 14 post-transplant using separate sterile tools per animal; livers were flushed beforehand. Before genomic DNA isolation with the DNeasy Blood & Tissue Kit, mouse tissues were minced with razor blades in buffered saline.

The library was generated by the immunoSEQ multiplex PCR assay. TCRbeta CDR3 sequencing was done by Adaptive Biotechnologies at survey depth, reporting CDR3 sequences, V/J genes, productive frequency and template counts. TCR beta CDR3 regions were amplified from genomic DNA instead of RNA. The study's processing was this. Jensen-Shannon divergence served to quantify pairwise repertoire overlap between tissues, with 0 meaning identical and 1 meaning complete divergence. Tissues were clustered by single-linkage agglomerative hierarchical clustering of pairwise JSD values and displayed as dendrograms. All patient samples were analyzed with GLIPH2 using simulation_depth 1000, kmer_min_depth 3 and cdr3_length_cutoff 8, and only groups containing more than two unique CDR3s were kept. A standardized tissue-overlap score was generated by extrapolating Jaccard GLIPH-group overlap across patients to a standard repertoire size of 1000 clones. Linear mixed-effect models, with tissue included as a fixed effect and individual included as a random effect, were used to assess associations of diversity with clinical or experimental variables. Sourced from immuneACCESS, this table was stored by TCRdb with only in-frame sequences that have V and J called. A share of the clones is absent; for the studies checked, an unresolved V gene accounts for under half, and the remainder has no known explanation. V, J and clone size are those of that table, while D and trimming were read from the DNA. The sample table records about 2,800 clones; about 50% of these occur just once. Around 35% of the sample is taken by the ten largest.

This receptor chain uses TRBV3 and TRBJ2-4; TRBD2 matches 10 bases in the middle. This clonotype originated in a female BALB/c mouse given C57BL/6 T cells with graft-versus-host disease after an allogeneic hematopoietic cell transplant. What was sequenced was lymph node tissue. CDR3 bases read: TGTGCCAGCAGCTTTGGACTGGGGGTTAGTCAAAACACCTTGTAC. It codes for CASSFGLGVSQNTLY. The complete CDR3 protein is CASSFGLGVSQNTLYF.